This T cell receptor (beta chain) came from a study of T cells in localized non-small cell lung cancer. This clone was observed a handful of times. No antigen is known for it. Study findings and constraints: Among the top 100 tumor clones, a median around 57 appeared in adjacent lung. Uninvolved neighboring lung showed the greatest T cell clonality, exceeding tumor.

Using immunoSEQ multiplex PCR, the repertoire was profiled, and TCRdb retains in-frame clones only, with some absent. Of 45,000 to 55,000 clones in the sample, 60% to 80% were seen once. The V gene lost 6 bases and the J gene lost 2 bases, with 13 bases spanning the gap. The CDR3 length is 13 residues. The germline CDR1 and CDR2 sequences are SQVTM and ANQGSEA. This TCR derives from a man aged 35 to 69 with stage I squamous cell lung carcinoma. The chain uses TRBV29-1 and TRBJ1-1; D is unclear. The sequencing here drew on peripheral blood, taken before any cancer treatment. CDR3 bases: TGCAGCGTCTCACCAGGTGGTAACACTGAAGCTTTCTTT. Translation gives CSVSPGGNTEAFF.